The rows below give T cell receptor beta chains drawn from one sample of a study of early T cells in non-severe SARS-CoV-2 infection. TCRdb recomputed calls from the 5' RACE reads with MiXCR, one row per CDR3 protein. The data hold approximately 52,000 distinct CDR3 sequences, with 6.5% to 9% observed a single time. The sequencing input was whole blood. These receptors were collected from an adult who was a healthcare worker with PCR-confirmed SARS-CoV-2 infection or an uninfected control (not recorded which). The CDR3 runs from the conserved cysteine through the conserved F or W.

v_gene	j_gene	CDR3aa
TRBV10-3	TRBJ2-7	CAISESAGGPYEQYF
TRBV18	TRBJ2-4	CASSGDRAKNIQYF
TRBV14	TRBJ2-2	CASSRAGATGELFF
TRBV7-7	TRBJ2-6	CASSQSPEANVLTF
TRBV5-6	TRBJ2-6	CASSPAFSGANVLTF
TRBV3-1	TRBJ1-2	CASSPTLVTQYGYTF
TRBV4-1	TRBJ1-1	CASSHRDTTEAFF
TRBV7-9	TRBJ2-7	CASSLAGTREQYF
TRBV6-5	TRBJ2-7	CASSLTTDTEQYF
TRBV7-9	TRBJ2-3	CASSFLTDTQYF
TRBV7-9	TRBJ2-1	CASSSSSEQFF
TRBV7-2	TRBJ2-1	CASSLSTNNEQFF
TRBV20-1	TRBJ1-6	CSARGERLNSPLHF
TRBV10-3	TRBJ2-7	CAISESNTPRLEQYF
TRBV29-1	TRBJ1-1	CSVAARPGGEAFF
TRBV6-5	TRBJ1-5	CASSVLSNQPQHF
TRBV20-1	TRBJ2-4	CSARISGGQNIQYF
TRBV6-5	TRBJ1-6	CASRRGTGGSNSPLHF
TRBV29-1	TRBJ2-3	CSVSLAGGITDTQYF
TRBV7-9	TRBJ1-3	CASSPRDLDRVPNTIYF
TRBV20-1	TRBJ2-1	CSARRTGSYNEQFF
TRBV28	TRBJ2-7	CASSPVVYEQYF
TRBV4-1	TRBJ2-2	CASSQDQGGAGELFF